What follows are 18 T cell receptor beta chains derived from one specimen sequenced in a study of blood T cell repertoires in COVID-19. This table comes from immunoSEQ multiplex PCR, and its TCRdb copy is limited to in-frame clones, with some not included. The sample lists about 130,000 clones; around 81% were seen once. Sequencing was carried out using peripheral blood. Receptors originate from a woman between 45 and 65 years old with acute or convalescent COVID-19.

CDR3 coding DNA: TGTGCCAGTGACCGGCATAGCGGTTCCTACAATGAGCAGTTCTTC. Amino acids: CASDRHSGSYNEQFF. The V call is TRBV19, the J call TRBJ2-1; perhaps TRBD2 as D (6 bases). CDR1 LNHDA and CDR2 SQIVND come from the germline V gene (reference sequence). The CDR3 totals 15 residues. Trimming left V 8 bases short and J 1 base short, with 15 bases between.

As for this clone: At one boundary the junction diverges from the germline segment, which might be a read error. For the CDR3, the DNA is TGTGCCAACAGCGTAGCTACCTATAGACAGGATATCGCAGATACGCAGTATTTT. It codes for CANSVATYRQDIADTQYF. This chain connects TRBV9 to TRBJ2-3; TRBD1 might be the D (6 bases). CDR1 and CDR2 from the germline V gene are SGDLS and YYNGEE. The CDR3 runs 18 residues.

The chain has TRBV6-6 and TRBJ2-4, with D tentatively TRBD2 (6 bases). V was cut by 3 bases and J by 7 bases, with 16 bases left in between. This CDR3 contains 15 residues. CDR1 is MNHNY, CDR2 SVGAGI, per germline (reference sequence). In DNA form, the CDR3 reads TGTGCCAGCAGTTATCAGGCGGGGTACCCTAACATTCAGTACTTC. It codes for CASSYQAGYPNIQYF.

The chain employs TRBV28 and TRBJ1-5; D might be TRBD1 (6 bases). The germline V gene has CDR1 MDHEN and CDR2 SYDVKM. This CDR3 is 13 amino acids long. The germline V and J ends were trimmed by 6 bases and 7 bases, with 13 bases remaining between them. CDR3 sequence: CASRKTGLQPQHF. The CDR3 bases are TGTGCCAGCAGAAAGACAGGATTGCAGCCCCAGCATTTT.

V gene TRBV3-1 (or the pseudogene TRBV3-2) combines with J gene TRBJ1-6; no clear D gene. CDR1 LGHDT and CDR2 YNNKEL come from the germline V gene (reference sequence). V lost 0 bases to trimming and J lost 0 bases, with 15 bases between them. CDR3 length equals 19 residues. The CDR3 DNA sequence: TGTGCCAGCAGCCAAGACAGAGGGTCCCTTAGCTCCTATAATTCACCCCTCCACTTT. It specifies CASSQDRGSLSSYNSPLHF.

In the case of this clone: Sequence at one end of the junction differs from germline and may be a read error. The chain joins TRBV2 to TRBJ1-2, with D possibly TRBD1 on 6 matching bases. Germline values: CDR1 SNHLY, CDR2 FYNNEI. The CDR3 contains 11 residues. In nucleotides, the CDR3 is TGTGCCAGCAGCGCCCGGGACACCACCGCCTTC. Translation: CASSARDTTAF.

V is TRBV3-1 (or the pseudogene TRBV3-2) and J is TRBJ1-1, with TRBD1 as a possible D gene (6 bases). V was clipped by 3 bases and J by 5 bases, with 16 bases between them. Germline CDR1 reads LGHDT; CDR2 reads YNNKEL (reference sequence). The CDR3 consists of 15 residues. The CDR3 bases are TGTGCCAGCAGCCACGTGGGACGGGGGGCTACTGAAGCTTTCTTT. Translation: CASSHVGRGATEAFF.

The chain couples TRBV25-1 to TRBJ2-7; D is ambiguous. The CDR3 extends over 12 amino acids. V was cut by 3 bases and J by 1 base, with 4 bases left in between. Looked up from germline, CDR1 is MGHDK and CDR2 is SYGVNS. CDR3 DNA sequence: TGTGCCAGCAGTGACAGGTCCTACGAGCAGTACTTC. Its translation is CASSDRSYEQYF.

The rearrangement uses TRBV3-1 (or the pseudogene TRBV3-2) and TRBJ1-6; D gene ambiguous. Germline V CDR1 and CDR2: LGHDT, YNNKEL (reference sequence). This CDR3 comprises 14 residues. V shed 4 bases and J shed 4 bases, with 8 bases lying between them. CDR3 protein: CASSLPGYNSPLHF. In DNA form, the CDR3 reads TGTGCCAGCAGCCTCCCGGGGTATAATTCACCCCTCCACTTT.

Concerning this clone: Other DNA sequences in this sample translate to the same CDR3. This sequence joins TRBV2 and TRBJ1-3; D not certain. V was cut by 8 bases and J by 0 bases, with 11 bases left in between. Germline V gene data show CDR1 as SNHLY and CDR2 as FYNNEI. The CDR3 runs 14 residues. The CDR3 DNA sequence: TGTGCCAGCTCCGGGTCCAGCTCTGGAAACACCATATATTTT. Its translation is CASSGSSSGNTIYF.

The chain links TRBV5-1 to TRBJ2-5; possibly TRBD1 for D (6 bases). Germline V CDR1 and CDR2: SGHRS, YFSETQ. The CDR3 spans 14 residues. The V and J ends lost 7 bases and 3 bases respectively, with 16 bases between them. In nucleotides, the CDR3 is TGCGCCAGCCAAGAAGGGGGTGGAAAAGAGACCCAGTACTTC. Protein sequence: CASQEGGGKETQYF.

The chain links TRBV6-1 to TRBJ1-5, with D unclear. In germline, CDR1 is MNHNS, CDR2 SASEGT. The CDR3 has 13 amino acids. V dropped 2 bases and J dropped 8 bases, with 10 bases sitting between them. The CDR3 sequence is CASSESREKPQHF. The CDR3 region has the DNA TGTGCCAGCAGTGAATCTCGGGAAAAGCCCCAGCATTTT.

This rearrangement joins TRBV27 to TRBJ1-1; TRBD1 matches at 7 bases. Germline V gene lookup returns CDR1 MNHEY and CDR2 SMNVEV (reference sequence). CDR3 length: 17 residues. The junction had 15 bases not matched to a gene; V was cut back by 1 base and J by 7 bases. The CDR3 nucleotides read TGTGCCAGCAGTTTATGGGGACAGTGGGGATCCGGGGGTGAAGCTTTCTTT. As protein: CASSLWGQWGSGGEAFF.

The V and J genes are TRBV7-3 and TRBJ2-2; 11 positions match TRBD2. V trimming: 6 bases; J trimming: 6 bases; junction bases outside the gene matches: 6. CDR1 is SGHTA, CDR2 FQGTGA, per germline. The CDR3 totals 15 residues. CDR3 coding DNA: TGTGCCAGCAGTCTCGGACTAGCGGGTGCCGGGGAGCTGTTTTTT. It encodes CASSLGLAGAGELFF.

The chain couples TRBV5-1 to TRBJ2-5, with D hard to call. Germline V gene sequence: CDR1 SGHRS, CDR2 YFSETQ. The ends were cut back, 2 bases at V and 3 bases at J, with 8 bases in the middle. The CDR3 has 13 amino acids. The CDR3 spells CASSFTVKETQYF. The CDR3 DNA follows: TGCGCCAGCAGCTTCACAGTGAAAGAGACCCAGTACTTC.

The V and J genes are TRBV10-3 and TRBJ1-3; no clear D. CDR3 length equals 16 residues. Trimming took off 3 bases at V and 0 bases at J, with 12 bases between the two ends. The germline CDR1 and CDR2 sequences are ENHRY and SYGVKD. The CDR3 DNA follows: TGTGCCATCAGTGATCCAGGACTTAGCTCTGGAAACACCATATATTTT. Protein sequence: CAISDPGLSSGNTIYF.

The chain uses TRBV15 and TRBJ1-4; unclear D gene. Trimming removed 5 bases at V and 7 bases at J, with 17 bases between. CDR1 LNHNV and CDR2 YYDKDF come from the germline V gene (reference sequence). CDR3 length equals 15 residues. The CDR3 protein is CATSPRKGVGEKLFF. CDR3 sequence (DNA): TGTGCCACCAGCCCTCGAAAGGGAGTCGGTGAAAAACTGTTTTTT. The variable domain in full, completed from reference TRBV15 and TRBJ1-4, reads DAMVIQNPRYQVTQFGKPVTLSCSQTLNHNVMYWYQQKSSQAPKLLFHYYDKDFNNEADTPDNFQSRRPNTSFCFLDIRSPGLGDTAMYLCATSPRKGVGEKLFFGSGTQLSVL.

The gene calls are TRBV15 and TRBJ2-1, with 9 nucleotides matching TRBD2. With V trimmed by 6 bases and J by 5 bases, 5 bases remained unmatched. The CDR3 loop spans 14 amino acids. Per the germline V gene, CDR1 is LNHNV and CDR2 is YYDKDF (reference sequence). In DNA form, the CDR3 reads TGTGCCACCAGTCAGACTAGCGGAAACAATGAGCAGTTCTTC. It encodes CATSQTSGNNEQFF.